This entry lists 18 T cell receptor beta chains sequenced from one sample in a study of CD8 T cells in ankylosing spondylitis. TCRdb independently ran MiXCR on the 5' RACE reads; one entry per CDR3 protein. The sample holds approximately 45,000 distinct CDR3 sequences, approximately 11% seen once. What was sequenced was blood, either unsorted or a sorted T cell fraction (not recorded which). These receptors were obtained from a male donor with ankylosing spondylitis or in good health (not recorded which).

The chain links TRBV12-3 or TRBV12-4 to TRBJ2-1; tentatively, D is TRBD2 (6 bases). This CDR3 spans 14 amino acids. V lost 2 bases, J lost 2 bases, and 7 bases lay in between. CDR3 sequence (DNA): TGTGCCAGCAGTTTAACTAGCCCCTACAATGAGCAGTTCTTC. As protein: CASSLTSPYNEQFF.

CDR3 DNA: TGTGCCAGCAGCCGCAGGACAGGGGTAGGCCAGCCCCAGCATTTT. The encoded protein is CASSRRTGVGQPQHF. The rearrangement uses TRBV7-2 and TRBJ1-5; 9 bases agree with TRBD1. The CDR3 is 15 residues long. Germline V lookup: CDR1 SGHTA, CDR2 FQGNSA. Trimming cost V 5 bases and J 7 bases; bases outside gene matches: 9.

This clonotype occurred many times. This chain joins TRBV10-3 and TRBJ2-1; D is possibly TRBD1 (7 bases). The V end was cut by 6 bases, the J end by 7 bases, with 16 bases between. This CDR3 is built from 14 residues. Germline lookup yields CDR1 ENHRY and CDR2 SYGVKD. For the CDR3, the DNA is TGTGCCATCAGGGACTCTCAGGGGGGAAATGAGCAGTTCTTC. Its protein product is CAIRDSQGGNEQFF.

This clonotype was found a few times. The chain combines TRBV3-1 with TRBJ1-3; D uncertain. Germline V gene sequence: CDR1 LGHDT, CDR2 YNNKEL (reference sequence). The CDR3 contains 15 residues. The V end was cut by 4 bases, the J end by 4 bases, with 14 bases between. This chain's CDR3 is CASSRGSGTGNTIYF. As DNA, the CDR3 is TGTGCCAGCAGCCGCGGCTCCGGTACCGGAAACACCATATATTTT.

This clonotype appeared a few times. The J gene is TRBJ2-6, the V gene TRBV5-1; tentatively, D is TRBD1 (5 bases). CDR3 size: 15 residues. V was shortened by 1 base and J by 4 bases, with 9 bases between the two germline ends. Germline V gene lookup returns CDR1 SGHRS and CDR2 YFSETQ. The CDR3 region is CASSLQGGGANVLTF. The CDR3 DNA sequence: TGCGCCAGCAGCTTGCAGGGTGGCGGGGCCAACGTCCTGACTTTC.

This clonotype appeared many times. The chain carries TRBV5-1 and TRBJ2-5, with TRBD1 matching 8 bases. Germline V gives CDR1 SGHRS, CDR2 YFSETQ. V trimming: 0 bases; J trimming: 5 bases; junction bases outside the gene matches: 6. The CDR3 spans 15 residues. The CDR3 DNA reads as TGCGCCAGCAGCTTGGGGACAGGGAGCGGTGAGACCCAGTACTTC. Encoded protein: CASSLGTGSGETQYF.

This chain connects TRBV11-1 to TRBJ2-1, with D uncertain. Between the trimmed V and J ends, which lost 2 bases and 3 bases, there was a span of 23 bases. The germline CDR1 and CDR2 sequences are SGHAT and FQDESV (reference sequence). CDR3 length: 19 residues. CDR3 sequence reads: CASSLWQTSLVPLYNEQFF. CDR3 coding DNA: TGTGCCAGCAGCTTATGGCAGACCAGCCTAGTTCCCCTCTACAATGAGCAGTTCTTC.

In its sample, this clonotype was seen many times. V usage is TRBV7-9 and J usage is TRBJ2-7, with no clear D. The germline gives CDR1 SEHNR, CDR2 FQNEAQ (reference sequence). The V end was cut by 5 bases, the J end by 4 bases, with 18 bases between. The CDR3 sequence is 15 residues long. The CDR3 loop reads CASSVVPNYEYEQYF. The CDR3 DNA reads as TGTGCCAGCAGCGTAGTTCCGAATTATGAATACGAGCAGTACTTC.

The V and J genes are TRBV30 and TRBJ1-3; D is possibly TRBD1 (6 bases). V lost 2 bases, J lost 2 bases, and 10 bases lay in between. Per germline, CDR1 GTSNPN and CDR2 SVGIG (reference sequence). The CDR3 is 14 residues long. Written as DNA, the CDR3 is TGTGCCTGGAGTACAGGGTCGGCTGGAAACACCATATATTTT. This codes for CAWSTGSAGNTIYF.

This clonotype was seen repeatedly, ten times or more. This chain connects TRBV12-3 or TRBV12-4 to TRBJ2-6; no reliable D call. The CDR3 sequence is 14 residues long. Trimming removed 6 bases at V and 0 bases at J, with 6 bases between. The CDR3 spells CASSLSSGANVLTF. The CDR3 nucleotides are TGTGCCAGCAGCCTTTCCTCTGGGGCCAACGTCCTGACTTTC.

The CDR3 here is CASKQEGARVDGYTF. Written as DNA, the CDR3 is TGCGCCAGCAAGCAAGAGGGCGCAAGAGTGGATGGCTACACCTTC. The rearrangement joins TRBV5-1 to TRBJ1-2; D is undetermined. The CDR3 is made up of 15 amino acids. V was cut by 6 bases and J by 6 bases, with 21 bases left in between. The V gene's germline CDR1 is SGHRS and CDR2 YFSETQ. Together with reference TRBV5-1 and TRBJ1-2, the CDR3 gives the full variable domain: KAGVTQTPRYLIKTRGQQVTLSCSPISGHRSVSWYQQTPGQGLQFLFEYFSETQRNKGNFPGRFSGRQFSNSRSEMNVSTLELGDSALYLCASKQEGARVDGYTFGSGTRLTVV.

Ten or more counts support this clonotype. V gene TRBV5-1 combines with J gene TRBJ2-5; 8 positions agree with TRBD1. Trimming at V came to 4 bases and at J to 4 bases, leaving 9 bases not matched to a gene. Per the germline V gene, CDR1 is SGHRS and CDR2 is YFSETQ. The CDR3 extends over 15 amino acids. CDR3 nucleotides: TGCGCCAGCAGCGATCCGGACAGGGTAATAGAGACCCAGTACTTC. Its protein is CASSDPDRVIETQYF.

This clonotype has a count of ten or more. The V gene is TRBV12-3 or TRBV12-4, the J gene TRBJ1-1, with D unclear. This CDR3 has 16 residues. V was pared by 6 bases and J by 0 bases, with 17 bases between. The CDR3 region has the DNA TGTGCCAGCAGACCCCTACCGAGGATAATGAACACTGAAGCTTTCTTT. It encodes CASRPLPRIMNTEAFF.

There are many counts of this clonotype. The chain uses TRBV5-1 and TRBJ2-1, with TRBD1 matching 9 bases. CDR3 size: 16 residues. The germline CDR1 and CDR2 sequences are SGHRS and YFSETQ. Trimming took 0 bases from V and 5 from J; bases not matched to a gene: 6. The CDR3 here is CASSLAGQGMHNEQFF. CDR3 DNA: TGCGCCAGCAGCTTGGCCGGACAGGGGATGCACAATGAGCAGTTCTTC.

Many counts were recorded for this clonotype. The chain couples TRBV6-4 to TRBJ2-3, with D uncertain. The germline CDR1 and CDR2 sequences are MRHNA and SNTAGT. CDR3 length: 15 amino acids. The V and J ends lost 0 bases and 2 bases respectively, with 9 bases between them. CDR3 sequence: CASSDSGKTTDTQYF. Here the CDR3 DNA reads TGTGCCAGCAGTGACTCTGGGAAGACCACAGATACGCAGTATTTT.

The chain couples TRBV7-2 to TRBJ2-2; D ambiguous. V shed 0 bases and J shed 2 bases, with 10 bases lying between them. The CDR3 sequence is 16 residues long. CDR1 SGHTA and CDR2 FQGNSA come from the germline V gene. CDR3 nucleotide sequence: TGTGCCAGCAGCTTAGCGAAAACAGTAAACACCGGGGAGCTGTTTTTT. Protein: CASSLAKTVNTGELFF.

This clonotype has a count of ten or more. This chain uses TRBV20-1 with TRBJ1-2; D gene uncertain. Germline V gene lookup returns CDR1 DFQATT and CDR2 SNEGSKA (reference sequence). There are 12 residues in the CDR3. Deletions cut 0 bases from V and 8 bases from J, with 10 bases between. The CDR3 loop is CSARDRSLGYTF. DNA for the CDR3: TGCAGTGCTAGAGATCGAAGTTTGGGCTACACCTTC.

This clonotype is medium-sized within its sample. The V and J genes are TRBV29-1 and TRBJ2-7, with D perhaps matching TRBD1 (5 bases). The CDR3 spans 10 residues. V was trimmed by 0 bases and J by 10 bases, leaving 7 bases between them. CDR1 SQVTM and CDR2 ANQGSEA come from the germline V gene. CDR3 DNA: TGCAGCGTTGAAGAGGGGCAACAGTACTTC. Its translation is CSVEEGQQYF.